This T cell receptor (beta chain) was recorded in a study of T cell clusters in autoimmune cytopenias (dated by TCRdb to the late 2010s). As for the study more broadly: A mean age of roughly 51 years and a median age of around 59 years were recorded for the healthy donor controls, of whom about half of the roughly 45 were female. The median TRB sequencing depth was just over 50,000 reads per sample, and the median number of distinct TRB clonotypes was around 2,200 per sample. TRB and IGH repertoires from peripheral blood were sequenced in autoimmune cytopenia patients at active disease and during treatment follow-up, with healthy, CLL and autoimmune hepatitis controls included alongside. The study aimed to test whether autoimmune cytopenia patients carry a disease-specific immune repertoire signature usable as a blood-based biomarker. For primary cytopenia, the controls were some 25 age-matched healthy donors, and for secondary cytopenia, the controls were 14 age-matched CLL patients. The comparison group for autoimmune hepatitis repertoires was more than 20 healthy donors matched for age and sex.

As concerns this clonotype: Its antigen is currently not known.

Findings and caveats that apply to the study as a whole: The T cell clusters were defined only in silico, and the functional role of the clusters was left to be validated experimentally. Healthy donors showed around 2.9-fold more exclusive TRB clusters than active autoimmune hepatitis patients, consistent with an autoimmunity-wide signature. A lack of physiological T cell clusters in primary autoimmune cytopenia patients was suggested by GLIPH, as 51 clusters were found to be exclusive to healthy donors versus roughly 18 exclusive to patients. TRB repertoire shifts, with less even repertoires in secondary cytopenia and CLL, mostly reflected lymphoma bias rather than autoimmunity. The cluster-lack signature was not seen for secondary cytopenia versus CLL, apparently masked by the dominant lymphoma-associated repertoire.

For each sample, TRB amplification used about 240 ng of peripheral blood genomic DNA, equal to roughly 38,000 genome equivalents. TRB rearrangements were amplified by multiplex PCR following a touch-down protocol, with the TRB-A and TRB-B primer pools mixed in one tube. Illumina adapters and sample indices were added to the amplicons through two consecutive PCR reactions using Phusion HS II polymerase. Amplicons were gel-purified with the NucleoSpin Gel and PCR Clean-up kit, then quantified by Qubit and quality-checked on an Agilent 2100 Bioanalyzer. Sequencing of the libraries was done on an Illumina MiSeq with paired-end, single-indexed, 600-cycle runs. The authors processed their data as follows. TRB reads were aligned and assembled with MiXCR version 2.1.12 using the default MiXCR reference library. A clone was defined by each unique CDR3 nucleotide sequence, and the analysis included only productive sequences with two or more reads. To assess repertoire diversity, an R script computed alpha-parameterized diversity profiles (alpha 0 to 5), which included the Shannon (alpha 1) and Simpson (alpha 2) indices. Combinatorial TRB VJ usage was computed with the tcR package and compared between cohorts by principal component analysis with ade4. TCRbeta CDR3s were clustered with GLIPH on cohort pairs matched by age and read depth, and cluster frequencies were compared by Wilcoxon test. The reads underwent TCRdb reprocessing, giving one record for each CDR3 protein sequence and no DNA. The V and J calls follow TCRdb's processing rather than the paper's. The sample's records list 9,500 to 11,000 distinct CDR3 sequences. Around a third of the sample comes from the top ten.

The same sample was also used in a study of T cell repertoires in aging, cancer and after chemotherapy. Taken from the second paper: The donors fell into six age groups ranging from 30 or younger to 70 or older, and each group had at least three individuals. Healthy donor control TCR repertoires were recorded over several months to years and showed clear clonal overlap across re-sampling. In total, the full dataset held 8.9 million or so TCR reads. Compared with age-matched healthy donors, untreated patients with hematological or solid cancers had significantly lower TCR diversity and higher clonality in blood. In healthy donors, the drop in TCR diversity with age came mainly from a loss of richness, whereas in cancer patients a loss of evenness also played a part. Median generation probability increased over the chemotherapy interval in both cancer cohorts, suggesting repertoire reconstitution through rebound thymic output. According to the authors, the repertoire data do not permit conclusions about immunological memory after chemotherapy. To look at immunoaging and at how T cells reconstitute after chemotherapy, the study profiled TCR beta repertoires in peripheral blood from both healthy donors and cancer patients. A cohort of 200 to 250 cancer patients (approximately 92 with hematological and roughly 120 with solid cancers) was assembled, and about 95 healthy donors were included as a reference group. Processing of the TRB sequences was carried out with MiXCR versions 2.12 and 3.0.5. The repertoire metrics were Shannon diversity, evenness, clonality (defined as one minus evenness), and alpha-parameterized diversity profiles covering alpha 0 to 5. Generation probabilities of clones in paired pre- and post-chemotherapy samples were computed with the IGoR algorithm.

Sequencing input: peripheral blood. This sequence was found in a human donor in good health.

The CDR3 region: CSVEIGETEAFF. The chain links TRBV29-1 with TRBJ1-1. Reading the germline V gene gives CDR1 SQVTM and CDR2 ANQGSEA. The CDR3 holds 12 amino acids from the cysteine to the phenylalanine. No DNA has been recorded.